The entry that follows covers one T cell receptor beta chain sequence. What it recognizes is unknown. The CDR3 sequence is 15 residues long. Germline CDR1 and CDR2: SEHNR and FQNEAQ (reference sequence). Trimming removed 4 bases from V and 7 bases from J, with 16 bases in between. This sample is part of a study of identical twins. Overall study findings and caveats: For monozygotic twins, models underestimated out-of-frame TCR alpha sharing. The study reached conclusions through statistical analysis that was cross-sectional, not following the same donors. Sequences that were out-of-frame, alpha and twin-shared displayed an excess of low generation probability.

A single record per CDR3 protein comes from TCRdb applying MiXCR to the 5' RACE reads. Of a few hundred thousand distinct CDR3 sequences in the sample, approximately 9.6% were seen once. Separately, the same data were catalogued under a study of yellow fever vaccine responses in identical twins.

This chain joins TRBV7-9 and TRBJ2-2, with D possibly being TRBD2 (6 bases). The material sequenced was PBMCs. This TCR came from a woman under 30 in good health. The CDR3 reads CASSSGLHGGGELFF. CDR3 coding DNA: TGTGCCAGCAGCTCGGGACTTCACGGGGGCGGGGAGCTGTTTTTT.